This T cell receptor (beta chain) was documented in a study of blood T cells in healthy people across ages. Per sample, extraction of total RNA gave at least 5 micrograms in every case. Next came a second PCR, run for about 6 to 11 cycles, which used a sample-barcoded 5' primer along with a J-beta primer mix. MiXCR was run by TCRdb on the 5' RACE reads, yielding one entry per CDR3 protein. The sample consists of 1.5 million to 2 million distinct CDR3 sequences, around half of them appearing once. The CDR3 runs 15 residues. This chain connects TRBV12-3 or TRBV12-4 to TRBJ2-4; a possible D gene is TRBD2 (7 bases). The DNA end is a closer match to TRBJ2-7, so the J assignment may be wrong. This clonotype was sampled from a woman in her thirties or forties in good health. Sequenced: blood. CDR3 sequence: CASSLRRGGDYEQYF. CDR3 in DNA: TGTGCCAGCAGTTTAAGGCGCGGGGGCGACTACGAGCAGTACTTC.